One T cell receptor (beta chain) is described in this entry. Its antigen is undetermined. The sample comes from a study of beta chain features in type 1 diabetes. Study overall: The patient and healthy donor groups were comparable for age, gender and cell yields. Study-level results: Whether HLA type affects TCRB rearrangement stayed undetermined in the present work. Moderate but significant shortening of TCRB CDR3s was recorded in all four CD4+ subsets from Type 1 diabetes patients. There was a possibility that cDNA sequencing over-represented cells with high TCR expression.

This CDR3 is 14 amino acids long. Deletions cut 2 bases from V and 2 bases from J, with 10 bases between. The germline V gene has CDR1 SGHTA and CDR2 FQGTGA. Expressed TCRB transcripts got sequenced, as all isolated RNA was reverse transcribed. There were about 3.6 million reads on average in the naive, central memory and regulatory T cell samples. The data were produced by immunoSEQ multiplex PCR, yet TCRdb's version contains in-frame clones alone and is incomplete. The sample has under 350,000 clones; less than 30% are singletons. The chain uses TRBV7-3 and TRBJ2-7, with D perhaps matching TRBD1 (6 bases). This receptor was taken from a woman aged 30 to 39 with type 1 diabetes. Sequenced: naive CD4+ T cells from blood. CDR3 DNA sequence: TGTGCCAGCAGCTTAGGGCAGGGGACCTACGAGCAGTACTTC. Residues: CASSLGQGTYEQYF. Looking up the rest from reference TRBV7-3 and TRBJ2-7 gives the full variable domain: GAGVSQTPSNKVTEKGKYVELRCDPISGHTALYWYRQSLGQGPEFLIYFQGTGAADDSGLPNDRFFAVRPEGSVSTLKIQRTERGDSAVYLCASSLGQGTYEQYFGPGTRLTVT.